Listed below are T cell receptor beta chains from one sample, sequenced in a study of CD8+ T cells in alopecia areata. TCRdb's copy holds only in-frame clones and misses some; the assay was immunoSEQ multiplex PCR. The sample has 90,000 to 150,000 clones, about half seen once. The material sequenced was CD4+ T cells sorted from blood, taken at week 4, from a patient treated with tofacitinib. Source of these receptors: a human donor with alopecia areata. The CDR3 runs from the conserved cysteine through the conserved F or W. Fields, in order: J gene, V gene, clone size, D gene, CDR3 protein, CDR3 DNA. D genes are given only for firm matches. Clone size is stated in some rows and not others, as once, few, many or a class when expanded.

j_call: TRBJ1-2; v_call: TRBV4-1; clone_size: many; d_call: NA; cdr3_aa: CASSQPLQRTANYGYTF; cdr3_nt: TGCGCCAGCAGCCAACCACTACAGAGGACGGCTAACTATGGCTACACCTTC
j_call: TRBJ2-7; v_call: TRBV2; clone_size: NA; d_call: NA; cdr3_aa: CASSYQQQYF; cdr3_nt: TGTGCCAGCAGCTACCAACAGCAGTACTTC
j_call: TRBJ2-4; v_call: TRBV30; clone_size: NA; d_call: NA; cdr3_aa: CAWGKRGIQYF; cdr3_nt: TGTGCCTGGGGGAAACGCGGCATTCAGTACTTC
j_call: TRBJ2-2; v_call: TRBV29-1; clone_size: NA; d_call: NA; cdr3_aa: CSVVEGNTGELFF; cdr3_nt: TGCAGCGTTGTAGAGGGGAACACCGGGGAGCTGTTTTTT
j_call: TRBJ1-1; v_call: TRBV2; clone_size: NA; d_call: NA; cdr3_aa: CASSPPAIRATEAFF; cdr3_nt: TGTGCCAGCAGCCCCCCAGCGATCAGGGCCACTGAAGCTTTCTTT
j_call: TRBJ2-7; v_call: TRBV7-9; clone_size: NA; d_call: NA; cdr3_aa: CASSLSYEQYF; cdr3_nt: TGTGCCAGCAGCTTGTCCTACGAGCAGTACTTC
j_call: TRBJ1-2; v_call: TRBV27; clone_size: NA; d_call: TRBD1; cdr3_aa: CASSPQGANNYGYTF; cdr3_nt: TGTGCCAGCAGTCCACAGGGGGCCAATAACTATGGCTACACCTTC
j_call: TRBJ2-1; v_call: TRBV30; clone_size: NA; d_call: TRBD2; cdr3_aa: CAWSTSWAGGTHEQFF; cdr3_nt: TGTGCCTGGAGTACCTCATGGGCGGGAGGGACCCATGAGCAGTTCTTC
j_call: TRBJ2-1; v_call: TRBV4-1; clone_size: few; d_call: NA; cdr3_aa: CASSQDGSRKNEQFF; cdr3_nt: TGCGCCAGCAGCCAAGACGGCAGTAGGAAAAATGAGCAGTTCTTC
j_call: TRBJ1-2; v_call: TRBV30; clone_size: NA; d_call: NA; cdr3_aa: CAWSASAQYGYTF; cdr3_nt: TGTGCCTGGAGTGCTTCGGCGCAATATGGCTACACCTTC
j_call: TRBJ2-3; v_call: TRBV9; clone_size: NA; d_call: NA; cdr3_aa: CASSGAGQYF; cdr3_nt: TGTGCCAGCAGCGGGGCGGGGCAGTATTTT
j_call: TRBJ2-2; v_call: TRBV12-5; clone_size: NA; d_call: TRBD1; cdr3_aa: CASAGDRGLLDTGELFF; cdr3_nt: TGTGCTAGTGCCGGGGACAGGGGGCTTTTGGACACCGGGGAGCTGTTTTTT
j_call: TRBJ1-1; v_call: TRBV6-5; clone_size: NA; d_call: NA; cdr3_aa: CASRYQNTEAFF; cdr3_nt: TGTGCCAGCAGATACCAGAACACTGAAGCTTTCTTT
j_call: TRBJ2-1; v_call: TRBV30; clone_size: NA; d_call: NA; cdr3_aa: CAWSVSGNEQFF; cdr3_nt: TGTGCCTGGAGTGTTTCAGGCAATGAGCAGTTCTTC
j_call: TRBJ1-1; v_call: TRBV20-1; clone_size: NA; d_call: NA; cdr3_aa: CSGSGDTEAFF; cdr3_nt: TGCAGTGGTTCTGGGGACACTGAAGCTTTCTTT
j_call: TRBJ2-6; v_call: TRBV11-1; clone_size: many; d_call: NA; cdr3_aa: CASSLTGHRAGANVLTF; cdr3_nt: TGTGCCAGCAGCTTAACCGGCCACAGGGCTGGGGCCAACGTCCTGACTTTC
j_call: TRBJ2-1; v_call: TRBV7-2; clone_size: NA; d_call: TRBD2; cdr3_aa: CASSSDSGKEQFF; cdr3_nt: TGTGCCAGCAGCTCGGATAGCGGGAAAGAGCAGTTCTTC
j_call: TRBJ1-4; v_call: TRBV2; clone_size: NA; d_call: TRBD1; cdr3_aa: CASSEDRGHEKLFF; cdr3_nt: TGTGCCAGCAGTGAGGACAGGGGGCATGAAAAACTGTTTTTT
j_call: TRBJ2-4; v_call: TRBV29-1; clone_size: NA; d_call: NA; cdr3_aa: CSVEVQGNIQYF; cdr3_nt: TGCAGCGTTGAAGTCCAAGGGAACATTCAGTACTTC
j_call: TRBJ2-2; v_call: TRBV2; clone_size: NA; d_call: NA; cdr3_aa: CASSVQEPPNTGELFF; cdr3_nt: TGTGCCAGCAGTGTTCAGGAACCCCCGAACACCGGGGAGCTGTTTTTT
j_call: TRBJ1-1; v_call: TRBV29-1; clone_size: few; d_call: NA; cdr3_aa: CSVCVQGAEAFF; cdr3_nt: TGCAGCGTTTGTGTGCAGGGTGCTGAAGCTTTCTTT
j_call: TRBJ1-2; v_call: TRBV18; clone_size: NA; d_call: TRBD1; cdr3_aa: CASSPPPGQGLRGYTF; cdr3_nt: TGTGCCAGCTCACCACCGCCGGGACAGGGGTTGCGAGGCTACACCTTC
j_call: TRBJ1-5; v_call: TRBV30; clone_size: NA; d_call: NA; cdr3_aa: CAWGSGGNQPQHF; cdr3_nt: TGTGCCTGGGGGAGCGGGGGCAATCAGCCCCAGCATTTT
j_call: TRBJ2-3; v_call: TRBV7-9; clone_size: NA; d_call: TRBD2; cdr3_aa: CASSLQAGVLGDTQYF; cdr3_nt: TGTGCCAGCAGCCTTCAAGCGGGGGTCCTCGGGGATACGCAGTATTTT
j_call: TRBJ1-1; v_call: TRBV4-1; clone_size: few; d_call: NA; cdr3_aa: CASGLGNTEAFF; cdr3_nt: TGCGCCAGCGGCCTGGGGAACACTGAAGCTTTCTTT
j_call: TRBJ2-3; v_call: TRBV6-5; clone_size: NA; d_call: NA; cdr3_aa: CASVNRDTDTQYF; cdr3_nt: TGTGCCAGCGTTAACAGGGACACAGATACGCAGTATTTT
j_call: TRBJ2-7; v_call: TRBV18; clone_size: NA; d_call: TRBD1; cdr3_aa: CASSPPNRGDYEQYF; cdr3_nt: TGTGCCAGCTCGCCCCCTAACAGGGGGGACTACGAGCAGTACTTC
j_call: TRBJ1-5; v_call: TRBV28; clone_size: NA; d_call: TRBD1; cdr3_aa: CASSARQGRDQPQHF; cdr3_nt: TGTGCCAGCAGTGCCCGACAGGGCAGGGATCAGCCCCAGCATTTT
j_call: TRBJ1-1; v_call: TRBV29-1; clone_size: NA; d_call: NA; cdr3_aa: CSVAQQGMRTEAFF; cdr3_nt: TGCAGCGTTGCTCAACAGGGAATGAGGACTGAAGCTTTCTTT
j_call: TRBJ2-1; v_call: TRBV25-1; clone_size: NA; d_call: TRBD2; cdr3_aa: CASSDRAVAGDFRNEQFF; cdr3_nt: TGTGCCAGCAGTGATCGAGCCGTAGCGGGAGACTTCAGAAATGAGCAGTTCTTC
j_call: TRBJ1-3; v_call: TRBV29-1; clone_size: NA; d_call: NA; cdr3_aa: CSVALSGNTIYF; cdr3_nt: TGCAGCGTTGCCCTCTCTGGAAACACCATATATTTT
j_call: TRBJ2-3; v_call: TRBV10-3; clone_size: few; d_call: NA; cdr3_aa: CAISIQVLSTDTQYF; cdr3_nt: TGTGCCATCAGTATACAGGTCTTGAGCACAGATACGCAGTATTTT
j_call: TRBJ2-2; v_call: TRBV9; clone_size: NA; d_call: TRBD2; cdr3_aa: CASSPSAAGGVTGELFF; cdr3_nt: TGTGCCAGCAGCCCCAGTGCGGCGGGGGGAGTCACCGGGGAGCTGTTTTTT
j_call: TRBJ1-2; v_call: TRBV4-1; clone_size: NA; d_call: TRBD1; cdr3_aa: CASSQEPRDRVYTF; cdr3_nt: TGCGCCAGCAGCCAAGAACCCCGGGACAGGGTCTACACCTTC
j_call: TRBJ2-4; v_call: TRBV9; clone_size: NA; d_call: TRBD2; cdr3_aa: CASSGGLAGIQYF; cdr3_nt: TGTGCCAGCAGCGGGGGACTAGCGGGCATTCAGTACTTC
j_call: TRBJ1-6; v_call: TRBV5-1; clone_size: NA; d_call: NA; cdr3_aa: CASSFDSRDSPLHF; cdr3_nt: TGCGCCAGCAGCTTCGATTCCAGGGATTCACCCCTCCACTTT
j_call: TRBJ2-7; v_call: TRBV11-2; clone_size: NA; d_call: NA; cdr3_aa: CASSLTGRANEQYF; cdr3_nt: TGTGCCAGCAGCCTAACGGGACGGGCCAACGAGCAGTACTTC
j_call: TRBJ1-5; v_call: TRBV19; clone_size: NA; d_call: TRBD1; cdr3_aa: CATSRGQGAQPQHF; cdr3_nt: TGTGCCACCTCAAGGGGGCAGGGAGCTCAGCCCCAGCATTTT
j_call: TRBJ1-1; v_call: TRBV9; clone_size: NA; d_call: TRBD1; cdr3_aa: CASSGQQGARTEAFF; cdr3_nt: TGTGCCAGCAGCGGGCAACAGGGGGCGAGAACTGAAGCTTTCTTT
j_call: TRBJ2-5; v_call: TRBV5-6; clone_size: few; d_call: TRBD2; cdr3_aa: CASSWGGEETQYF; cdr3_nt: TGTGCCAGCAGCTGGGGGGGAGAAGAGACCCAGTACTTC
j_call: TRBJ2-3; v_call: TRBV29-1; clone_size: few; d_call: NA; cdr3_aa: CSVVGLTTDTQYF; cdr3_nt: TGCAGCGTTGTCGGGCTTACCACAGATACGCAGTATTTT
j_call: TRBJ1-2; v_call: TRBV25-1; clone_size: NA; d_call: NA; cdr3_aa: CASSDPGRTNYGYTF; cdr3_nt: TGTGCCAGCAGTGACCCCGGCCGGACTAACTATGGCTACACCTTC
j_call: TRBJ1-2; v_call: TRBV5-1; clone_size: few; d_call: NA; cdr3_aa: CASSDGNNYGYTF; cdr3_nt: TGCGCCAGCTCCGATGGGAATAACTATGGCTACACCTTC
j_call: TRBJ1-2; v_call: TRBV6-5; clone_size: NA; d_call: NA; cdr3_aa: CASSLQGSNYGYTF; cdr3_nt: TGTGCCAGCAGCCTCCAGGGGTCTAACTATGGCTACACCTTC
j_call: TRBJ2-3; v_call: TRBV19; clone_size: few; d_call: TRBD1; cdr3_aa: CAARQGAADTQYF; cdr3_nt: TGTGCCGCCAGACAGGGGGCCGCAGATACGCAGTATTTT
j_call: TRBJ2-2; v_call: TRBV30; clone_size: few; d_call: NA; cdr3_aa: CAWRPGTGELFF; cdr3_nt: TGTGCCTGGAGGCCGGGCACCGGGGAGCTGTTTTTT
j_call: TRBJ2-7; v_call: TRBV7-8; clone_size: NA; d_call: TRBD2; cdr3_aa: CASSPGLAGLSYEQYF; cdr3_nt: TGTGCCAGCAGCCCGGGACTAGCGGGCCTCTCCTACGAGCAGTACTTC
j_call: TRBJ2-5; v_call: TRBV11-3; clone_size: once; d_call: NA; cdr3_aa: CASSTGPRETQYF; cdr3_nt: TGTGCCAGCAGCACGGGACCGCGGGAGACCCAGTACTTC
j_call: TRBJ1-1; v_call: TRBV29-1; clone_size: NA; d_call: NA; cdr3_aa: CSVGNTEAFF; cdr3_nt: TGCAGCGTCGGGAACACTGAAGCTTTCTTT
j_call: TRBJ1-1; v_call: TRBV7-9; clone_size: NA; d_call: NA; cdr3_aa: CASSRGSGTEAFF; cdr3_nt: TGTGCCAGCAGCAGAGGGAGTGGCACTGAAGCTTTCTTT